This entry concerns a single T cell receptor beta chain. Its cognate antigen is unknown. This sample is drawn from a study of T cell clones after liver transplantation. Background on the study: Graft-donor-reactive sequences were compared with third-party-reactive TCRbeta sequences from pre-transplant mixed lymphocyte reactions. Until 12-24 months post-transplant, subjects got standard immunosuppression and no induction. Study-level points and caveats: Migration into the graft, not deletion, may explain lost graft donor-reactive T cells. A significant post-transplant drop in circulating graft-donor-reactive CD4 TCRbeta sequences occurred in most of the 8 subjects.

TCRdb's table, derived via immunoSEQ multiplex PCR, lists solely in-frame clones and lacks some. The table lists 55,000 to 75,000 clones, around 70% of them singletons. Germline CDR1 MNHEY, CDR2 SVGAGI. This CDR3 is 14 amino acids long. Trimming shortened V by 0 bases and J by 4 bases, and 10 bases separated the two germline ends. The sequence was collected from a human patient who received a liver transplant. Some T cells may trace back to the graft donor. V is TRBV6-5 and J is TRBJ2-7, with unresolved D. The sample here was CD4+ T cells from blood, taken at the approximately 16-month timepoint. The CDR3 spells CASSYSNPEYEQYF. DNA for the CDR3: TGTGCCAGCAGTTACTCTAACCCCGAGTACGAGCAGTACTTC.